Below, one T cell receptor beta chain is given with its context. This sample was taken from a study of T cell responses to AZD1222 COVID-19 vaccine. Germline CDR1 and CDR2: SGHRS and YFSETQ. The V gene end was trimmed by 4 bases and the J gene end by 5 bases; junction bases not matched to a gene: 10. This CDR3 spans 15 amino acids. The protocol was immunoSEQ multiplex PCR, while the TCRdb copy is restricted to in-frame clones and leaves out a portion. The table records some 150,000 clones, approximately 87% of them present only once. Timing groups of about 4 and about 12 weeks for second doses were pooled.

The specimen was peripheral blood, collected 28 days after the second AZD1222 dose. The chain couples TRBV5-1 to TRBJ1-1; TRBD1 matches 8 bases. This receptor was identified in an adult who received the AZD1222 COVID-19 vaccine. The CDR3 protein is CASSAGQGGRTEAFF. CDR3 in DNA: TGCGCCAGCAGCGCCGGACAGGGAGGGAGGACTGAAGCTTTCTTT. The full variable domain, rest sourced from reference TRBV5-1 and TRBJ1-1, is KAGVTQTPRYLIKTRGQQVTLSCSPISGHRSVSWYQQTPGQGLQFLFEYFSETQRNKGNFPGRFSGRQFSNSRSEMNVSTLELGDSALYLCASSAGQGGRTEAFFGQGTRLTVV.